The rows below give T cell receptor beta chains drawn from one sample of a study of siplizumab effects on memory and regulatory T cells. TCRdb's table, derived via immunoSEQ multiplex PCR, lists solely in-frame clones and lacks some. The sample lists tens of thousands of clones; around 93% were seen once. Sequencing was carried out using CD8+ T cells sorted from blood. These receptors all stem from a human donor in good health. Both conserved end residues are part of each CDR3. Fields, in order: J gene, D gene, clone size, V gene, CDR3 DNA, CDR3 protein. D genes are given only for firm matches. Not every row has a clone size; where given, it reads once, few, many or a size class.

J gene: TRBJ2-3
D gene: .
clone size: .
V gene: TRBV11-2
CDR3 DNA: TGTGCCAGCAGCTCGGCTTATACAAAAGAATATGATACGCAGTATTTT
CDR3 protein: CASSSAYTKEYDTQYF

J gene: TRBJ1-6
D gene: .
clone size: .
V gene: TRBV7-2
CDR3 DNA: TGTGCCAGCAGCTCTCCTAGCGAAAATTCACCCCTCCACTTT
CDR3 protein: CASSSPSENSPLHF

J gene: TRBJ2-5
D gene: TRBD1
clone size: .
V gene: TRBV28
CDR3 DNA: TGTGCCAGCAGTCCCCGACAGGGGGTATTGGGGGAGACCCAGTACTTC
CDR3 protein: CASSPRQGVLGETQYF

J gene: TRBJ1-4
D gene: .
clone size: .
V gene: TRBV5-1
CDR3 DNA: TGCGCCAGCAGCTTGGGCCCCGGTGAGGGTTGGACTAATGAAAAACTGTTTTTT
CDR3 protein: CASSLGPGEGWTNEKLFF

J gene: TRBJ2-7
D gene: .
clone size: .
V gene: TRBV6-1
CDR3 DNA: TGTGCCAGCAGTGAGACCCCGACCTACGAGCAGTACTTC
CDR3 protein: CASSETPTYEQYF

J gene: TRBJ2-7
D gene: .
clone size: .
V gene: TRBV6-1
CDR3 DNA: TGTGCCAGCAGCTACGGGGTCTCCTACGAGCAGTACTTC
CDR3 protein: CASSYGVSYEQYF

J gene: TRBJ2-1
D gene: TRBD2
clone size: .
V gene: TRBV7-6
CDR3 DNA: TGTGCCAGCAGCTTCGGGCTAGCGGGAGTGGTTGAGCAGTTCTTC
CDR3 protein: CASSFGLAGVVEQFF

J gene: TRBJ1-1
D gene: .
clone size: .
V gene: TRBV29-1
CDR3 DNA: TGCAGCGTTGACCTCACTGAAGCTTTCTTT
CDR3 protein: CSVDLTEAFF

J gene: TRBJ1-3
D gene: .
clone size: .
V gene: TRBV7-9
CDR3 DNA: TGTGCCAGCAGCTTATTTGGCAGGGAAGAAAACACCATATATTTT
CDR3 protein: CASSLFGREENTIYF

J gene: TRBJ2-7
D gene: TRBD2
clone size: .
V gene: TRBV9
CDR3 DNA: TGTGCCAGCAGCCCTAGCGGGAGGTCCTACGAGCAGTACTTC
CDR3 protein: CASSPSGRSYEQYF

J gene: TRBJ2-5
D gene: TRBD2
clone size: .
V gene: TRBV7-2
CDR3 DNA: TGTGCCAGCAGCTTAGTTCTGCGGGAGCAAGAGACCCAGTACTTC
CDR3 protein: CASSLVLREQETQYF

J gene: TRBJ2-2
D gene: TRBD2
clone size: .
V gene: TRBV2
CDR3 DNA: TGTGCCAGCACTGTTGCGGGAGGGGGCGTCGGGGAGCTGTTTTTT
CDR3 protein: CASTVAGGGVGELFF

J gene: TRBJ2-7
D gene: TRBD1
clone size: .
V gene: TRBV27
CDR3 DNA: TGTGCCAGCAGTTTCCGACAGGGCTCCTACGAGCAGTACTTC
CDR3 protein: CASSFRQGSYEQYF

J gene: TRBJ1-5
D gene: .
clone size: .
V gene: TRBV27
CDR3 DNA: TGTGCCAGCAGTTTCTCAGGGAACAATCAGCCCCAGCATTTT
CDR3 protein: CASSFSGNNQPQHF

J gene: TRBJ2-2
D gene: .
clone size: .
V gene: TRBV4-2
CDR3 DNA: TGTGCCAGCAGCCAAACACCAAAGGCGTCGAACACCGGGGAGCTGTTTTTT
CDR3 protein: CASSQTPKASNTGELFF

J gene: TRBJ1-1
D gene: .
clone size: .
V gene: TRBV27
CDR3 DNA: TGTGCCAGCAGCCCTCAGGAGAACACTGAAGCTTTCTTT
CDR3 protein: CASSPQENTEAFF

J gene: TRBJ1-5
D gene: .
clone size: .
V gene: TRBV9
CDR3 DNA: TGTGCCAGCAGCGTAGGTGACGGGGGCAATCAGCCCCAGCATTTT
CDR3 protein: CASSVGDGGNQPQHF

J gene: TRBJ2-7
D gene: TRBD2
clone size: .
V gene: TRBV7-3
CDR3 DNA: TGTGCCAGCAGCCCCTCCCCTGGACTAGCAATCACCTACGAGCAGTACTTC
CDR3 protein: CASSPSPGLAITYEQYF

J gene: TRBJ2-7
D gene: TRBD1
clone size: .
V gene: TRBV14
CDR3 DNA: TGTGCCAGCAGCCAACGCCGGGACAGGGTCTACGAGCAGTACTTC
CDR3 protein: CASSQRRDRVYEQYF

J gene: TRBJ1-1
D gene: .
clone size: .
V gene: TRBV6-6
CDR3 DNA: TGTGCCAGCAGCCCAGCGGCCCCTGAAGCTTTCTTT
CDR3 protein: CASSPAAPEAFF

J gene: TRBJ1-2
D gene: .
clone size: .
V gene: TRBV7-6
CDR3 DNA: TGTGCCAGCAGCATCAACGTCGGGGTATATGGCTACACCTTC
CDR3 protein: CASSINVGVYGYTF

J gene: TRBJ2-7
D gene: .
clone size: .
V gene: TRBV15
CDR3 DNA: TGTGCCACCAGCAGTAACTACGAGCAGTACTTC
CDR3 protein: CATSSNYEQYF

J gene: TRBJ2-3
D gene: .
clone size: .
V gene: TRBV9
CDR3 DNA: TGTGCCAGCAGCGAAGACAGTTTTCCAGGAGATACGCAGTATTTT
CDR3 protein: CASSEDSFPGDTQYF

J gene: TRBJ2-7
D gene: .
clone size: .
V gene: TRBV9
CDR3 DNA: TGTGCCAGCAGCTCAAGAGGCGATTACTACGAGCAGTACTTC
CDR3 protein: CASSSRGDYYEQYF

J gene: TRBJ2-7
D gene: .
clone size: .
V gene: TRBV5-5
CDR3 DNA: TGTGCCAGCAGCCTGGACCCGAGGGAGATTGAGGAGTTTACCCACGAGCAGTACTTC
CDR3 protein: CASSLDPREIEEFTHEQYF

J gene: TRBJ2-5
D gene: .
clone size: .
V gene: TRBV21-1
CDR3 DNA: TGTGCCAGCAGCAAAGCAAGCGGGAGGGCCCGGGAGACCCAGTACTTC
CDR3 protein: CASSKASGRARETQYF

J gene: TRBJ1-5
D gene: TRBD1
clone size: .
V gene: TRBV19
CDR3 DNA: TGTGCCAGTAGTATCTTAGGACAGGGCCATCAGCCCCAGCATTTT
CDR3 protein: CASSILGQGHQPQHF

J gene: TRBJ2-7
D gene: .
clone size: .
V gene: TRBV5-1
CDR3 DNA: TGCGCCAGCAGCCAAGACTCTGACATCCGCGAGCAGTACTTC
CDR3 protein: CASSQDSDIREQYF

J gene: TRBJ1-1
D gene: .
clone size: .
V gene: TRBV5-4
CDR3 DNA: TGTGCCAGCAGCTCCGAACTAAGGGAGGCTTTCTTT
CDR3 protein: CASSSELREAFF

J gene: TRBJ2-2
D gene: .
clone size: .
V gene: TRBV5-4
CDR3 DNA: TGTGCCAGCTCGGCGAGCCGGGAGCTGTTTTTT
CDR3 protein: CASSASRELFF

J gene: TRBJ2-7
D gene: TRBD1
clone size: .
V gene: TRBV15
CDR3 DNA: TGTGCCACCAGCAGCTTGGACCGGGACAGACCCTTAGAGCAGTACTTC
CDR3 protein: CATSSLDRDRPLEQYF

J gene: TRBJ2-7
D gene: .
clone size: .
V gene: TRBV7-9
CDR3 DNA: TGTGCCAGCAGCTTGATCTTATACGAGCAGTACTTC
CDR3 protein: CASSLILYEQYF

J gene: TRBJ2-3
D gene: TRBD1
clone size: .
V gene: TRBV19
CDR3 DNA: TGTGCCAGTAGTGTAACAGGGGGCACAGATACGCAGTATTTT
CDR3 protein: CASSVTGGTDTQYF

J gene: TRBJ2-3
D gene: .
clone size: .
V gene: TRBV9
CDR3 DNA: TGTGCCAGCAGCGCCTCGACTAGCACAGATACGCAGTATTTT
CDR3 protein: CASSASTSTDTQYF

J gene: TRBJ2-1
D gene: .
clone size: .
V gene: TRBV13
CDR3 DNA: TGTGCCAGCAGCTTAGGTGTAAACAATGAGCAGTTCTTC
CDR3 protein: CASSLGVNNEQFF

J gene: TRBJ2-5
D gene: .
clone size: .
V gene: TRBV30
CDR3 DNA: TGTGCCTGGAGTGTTGACGGACGAGAGACCCAGTACTTC
CDR3 protein: CAWSVDGRETQYF

J gene: TRBJ2-1
D gene: TRBD2
clone size: .
V gene: TRBV7-8
CDR3 DNA: TGTGCCAGCAGCTTAGACGTCGCGGGAGAGAACTACAATGAGCAGTTCTTC
CDR3 protein: CASSLDVAGENYNEQFF

J gene: TRBJ2-1
D gene: TRBD1
clone size: .
V gene: TRBV11-2
CDR3 DNA: TGTGCCAGCAGCTTAGGACAGGGAGTATGGGAGCAGTTCTTC
CDR3 protein: CASSLGQGVWEQFF

J gene: TRBJ1-5
D gene: .
clone size: few
V gene: TRBV4-2
CDR3 DNA: TGTGCCAGCAGCCAAGGGAGCAATCAGCCCCAGCATTTT
CDR3 protein: CASSQGSNQPQHF

J gene: TRBJ2-3
D gene: .
clone size: .
V gene: TRBV6-5
CDR3 DNA: TGTGCCAGCAGTTTCACTGGACGACCGAGCACAGATACGCAGTATTTT
CDR3 protein: CASSFTGRPSTDTQYF

J gene: TRBJ2-7
D gene: TRBD1
clone size: few
V gene: TRBV30
CDR3 DNA: TGTGCCTGGAGCCGGGACAGTTCCTACGAGCAGTACTTC
CDR3 protein: CAWSRDSSYEQYF

J gene: TRBJ1-1
D gene: .
clone size: .
V gene: TRBV7-9
CDR3 DNA: TGTGCCAGCAGCCAGCGGGGGGCTGGGGACACTGAAGCTTTCTTT
CDR3 protein: CASSQRGAGDTEAFF

J gene: TRBJ2-7
D gene: TRBD2
clone size: .
V gene: TRBV27
CDR3 DNA: TGTGCCAGCAGGTTTTTCAGCGGGAGTTATTACGAGCAGTACTTC
CDR3 protein: CASRFFSGSYYEQYF

J gene: TRBJ2-2
D gene: TRBD2
clone size: .
V gene: TRBV9
CDR3 DNA: TGTGCCAGCAGCGTAGTCCCGGGACTAGCGGCCCACCGCACCGGGGAGCTGTTTTTT
CDR3 protein: CASSVVPGLAAHRTGELFF

J gene: TRBJ2-7
D gene: .
clone size: .
V gene: TRBV5-6
CDR3 DNA: TGTGCCAGCAGCTTATACAGCGAATCCTACGAGCAGTACTTC
CDR3 protein: CASSLYSESYEQYF

J gene: TRBJ2-5
D gene: TRBD2
clone size: .
V gene: TRBV11-3
CDR3 DNA: TGTGCCAGCAGCTTATTACGGCGGGAGGGCCGTCGGGAGACCCAGTACTTC
CDR3 protein: CASSLLRREGRRETQYF

J gene: TRBJ2-1
D gene: .
clone size: .
V gene: TRBV7-8
CDR3 DNA: TGTGCCAGCAGCTTATACCCCTACACTCAAGACAATGAGCAGTTCTTC
CDR3 protein: CASSLYPYTQDNEQFF

J gene: TRBJ2-7
D gene: TRBD2
clone size: .
V gene: TRBV6-5
CDR3 DNA: TGTGCCAGCAGTTATGGGGAGGGCCCCTACGAGCAGTACTTC
CDR3 protein: CASSYGEGPYEQYF

J gene: TRBJ2-1
D gene: TRBD1
clone size: once
V gene: TRBV7-9
CDR3 DNA: TGTGCCAGCACCCGCAGACAGGGGGTTCCCGATGAGCAGTTCTTC
CDR3 protein: CASTRRQGVPDEQFF

J gene: TRBJ2-5
D gene: .
clone size: .
V gene: TRBV5-1
CDR3 DNA: TGCGCCAGCAGCTTGGACCAAACGCAAAAACAAGAGACCCAGTACTTC
CDR3 protein: CASSLDQTQKQETQYF

J gene: TRBJ2-7
D gene: .
clone size: .
V gene: TRBV19
CDR3 DNA: TGTGCCAGTAGTTATTGGGGGAAGGACGAGCAGTACTTC
CDR3 protein: CASSYWGKDEQYF

J gene: TRBJ2-7
D gene: TRBD2
clone size: few
V gene: TRBV27
CDR3 DNA: TGTGCCAGCAGTTTATCGGGGGGGGGAGACTACGAGCAGTACTTC
CDR3 protein: CASSLSGGGDYEQYF

J gene: TRBJ1-4
D gene: TRBD1
clone size: .
V gene: TRBV27
CDR3 DNA: TGTGCCAGCAGATACGGGGGGACAGGGAGTGAAAAACTGTTTTTT
CDR3 protein: CASRYGGTGSEKLFF

J gene: TRBJ2-7
D gene: TRBD1
clone size: .
V gene: TRBV4-1
CDR3 DNA: TGCGCCAGCAGCCAAGAGGACAGGGGGTCCTACGAGCAGTACTTC
CDR3 protein: CASSQEDRGSYEQYF

J gene: TRBJ1-4
D gene: .
clone size: .
V gene: TRBV7-9
CDR3 DNA: TGTGCCAGCAGCTCTTCTAAGGGGCCGCCTAATGAAAAACTGTTTTTT
CDR3 protein: CASSSSKGPPNEKLFF

J gene: TRBJ1-1
D gene: .
clone size: .
V gene: TRBV14
CDR3 DNA: TGTGCCAGCAGCCAAGGGATTGCACCGTCGCTATCTTTCTTT
CDR3 protein: CASSQGIAPSLSFF

J gene: TRBJ2-5
D gene: TRBD1
clone size: .
V gene: TRBV2
CDR3 DNA: TGTGCCAGCAGTGAAGCCCCGGGACAGAGGCAAGAGACCCAGTACTTC
CDR3 protein: CASSEAPGQRQETQYF

J gene: TRBJ1-2
D gene: .
clone size: .
V gene: TRBV28
CDR3 DNA: TGTGCCAGCAGTTACAGGAACGGCTATGGCTACACCTTC
CDR3 protein: CASSYRNGYGYTF

J gene: TRBJ2-7
D gene: TRBD2
clone size: .
V gene: TRBV5-6
CDR3 DNA: TGTGCCAGCAGCTTGGGCGGGAGCCACTACGAGCAGTACTTC
CDR3 protein: CASSLGGSHYEQYF

J gene: TRBJ2-2
D gene: TRBD1
clone size: once
V gene: TRBV18
CDR3 DNA: TGTGCCAGCTCACCACAGGCGGTTCAACAGGGGCCCACCGGGGAGCTGTTTTTT
CDR3 protein: CASSPQAVQQGPTGELFF